This TCR beta chain was profiled in a study of blood T cell repertoires in COVID-19. Study processing details: Nucleated cell counts were estimated from reference gene primer amplification. Using immunoSEQ multiplex PCR, the repertoire was profiled, and TCRdb retains in-frame clones only, with some absent. V, J and clone size reflect that table, while D and trimming were determined from the DNA. Among 200,000 to 250,000 clones listed, roughly 84% were seen once. The sequencing sample was made of PBMCs or T cells enriched from blood (not recorded which). The TCR comes from a woman between 35 and 50 years old who had recovered from COVID-19.

CDR3 protein: CASSAVSSAEAFF. In nucleotides, the CDR3 is TGTGCCAGCAGTGCGGTGTCGAGCGCTGAAGCTTTCTTT. The chain joins TRBV2 to TRBJ1-1; D call uncertain. CDR3 length: 13 amino acids. V was pared by 4 bases and J by 6 bases, with 12 bases between. Germline loops: CDR1 SNHLY, CDR2 FYNNEI.